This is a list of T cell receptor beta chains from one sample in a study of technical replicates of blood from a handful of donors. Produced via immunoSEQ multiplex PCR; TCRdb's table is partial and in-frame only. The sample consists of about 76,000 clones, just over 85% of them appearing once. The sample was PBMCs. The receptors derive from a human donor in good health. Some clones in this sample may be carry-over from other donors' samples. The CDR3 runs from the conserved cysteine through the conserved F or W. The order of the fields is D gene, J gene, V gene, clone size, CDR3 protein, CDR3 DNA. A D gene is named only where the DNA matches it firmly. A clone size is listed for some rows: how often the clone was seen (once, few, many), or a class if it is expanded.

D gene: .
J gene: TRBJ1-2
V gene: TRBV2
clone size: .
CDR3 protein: CASSEGTFYGYTF
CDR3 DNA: TGTGCCAGCAGCGAAGGGACATTTTATGGCTACACCTTC

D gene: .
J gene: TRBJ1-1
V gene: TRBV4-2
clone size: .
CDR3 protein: CASSQGEERNTEAFF
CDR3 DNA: TGTGCCAGCAGCCAAGGAGAAGAAAGGAACACTGAAGCTTTCTTT

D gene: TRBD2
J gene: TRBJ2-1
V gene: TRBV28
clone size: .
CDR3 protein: CASRSLLAGSYNEQFF
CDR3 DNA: TGTGCCAGCAGATCCCTACTAGCGGGATCTTACAATGAGCAGTTCTTC

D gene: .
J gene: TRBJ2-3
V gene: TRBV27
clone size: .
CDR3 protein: CASSNIDTQYF
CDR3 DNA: TGTGCCAGCAGCAACATAGATACGCAGTATTTT

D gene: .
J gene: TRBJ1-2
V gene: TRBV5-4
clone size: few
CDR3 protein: CASSPGAVGGYGYTF
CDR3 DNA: TGTGCCAGCAGCCCAGGGGCCGTAGGCGGCTATGGCTACACCTTC

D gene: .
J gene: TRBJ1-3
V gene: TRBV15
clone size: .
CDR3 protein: CATSRDRGSGNTIYF
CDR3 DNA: TGTGCCACCAGCAGAGACAGGGGTTCTGGAAACACCATATATTTT

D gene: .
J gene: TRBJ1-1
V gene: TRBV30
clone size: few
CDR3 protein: CAWSVPGGTEAFF
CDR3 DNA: TGTGCCTGGAGTGTACCGGGAGGCACTGAAGCTTTCTTT

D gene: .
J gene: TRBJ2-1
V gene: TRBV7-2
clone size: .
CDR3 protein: CASREGANNEQFF
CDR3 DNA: TGTGCCAGCAGGGAGGGAGCGAACAATGAGCAGTTCTTC

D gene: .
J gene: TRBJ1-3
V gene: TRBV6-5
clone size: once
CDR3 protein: CASRGSSGNTIYF
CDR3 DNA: TGTGCCAGCAGGGGGAGCTCTGGAAACACCATATATTTT

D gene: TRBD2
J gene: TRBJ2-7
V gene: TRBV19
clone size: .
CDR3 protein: CASSTEGLAGGLYEQYF
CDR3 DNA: TGTGCCAGTAGTACCGAGGGACTAGCGGGAGGGTTATACGAGCAGTACTTC

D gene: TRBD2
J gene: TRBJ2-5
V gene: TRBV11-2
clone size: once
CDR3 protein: CASSLGFGTSGGNQETQYF
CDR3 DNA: TGTGCCAGCAGCTTAGGTTTCGGTACTAGCGGGGGAAACCAAGAGACCCAGTACTTC

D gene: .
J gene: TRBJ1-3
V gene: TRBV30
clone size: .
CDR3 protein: CAWSVRIDSGNTIYF
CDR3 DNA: TGTGCCTGGAGTGTACGAATAGACTCTGGAAACACCATATATTTT

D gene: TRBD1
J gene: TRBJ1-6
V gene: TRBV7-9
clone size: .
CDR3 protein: CASSPGQGYMVRNSPLHF
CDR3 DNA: TGTGCCAGCAGCCCGGGACAGGGGTACATGGTCCGAAATTCACCCCTCCACTTT

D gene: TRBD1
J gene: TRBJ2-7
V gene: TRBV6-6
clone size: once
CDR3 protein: CAAGDRGLEQYF
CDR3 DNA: TGTGCGGCGGGGGACAGGGGGCTCGAGCAGTACTTC

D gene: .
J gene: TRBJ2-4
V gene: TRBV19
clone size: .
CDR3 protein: CASSRSLDIQYF
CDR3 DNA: TGTGCCAGTAGTCGGTCGCTAGACATTCAGTACTTC

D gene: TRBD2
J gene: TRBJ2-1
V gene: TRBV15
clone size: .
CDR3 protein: CATSRDRREGLNEQFF
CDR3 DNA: TGTGCCACCAGCAGAGATCGGAGGGAGGGCCTTAATGAGCAGTTCTTC

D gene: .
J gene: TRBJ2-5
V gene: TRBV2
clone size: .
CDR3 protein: CASSGGGAETQYF
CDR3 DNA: TGTGCCAGCTCGGGTGGAGGGGCAGAGACCCAGTACTTC

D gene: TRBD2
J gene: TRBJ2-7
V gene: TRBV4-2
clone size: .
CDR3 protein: CASSQAREGLEQYF
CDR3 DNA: TGTGCCAGCAGCCAAGCGAGGGAGGGCCTCGAGCAGTACTTC

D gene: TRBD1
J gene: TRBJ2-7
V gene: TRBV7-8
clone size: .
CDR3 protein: CASSFATGVGYEQYF
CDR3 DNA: TGTGCCAGCAGCTTCGCGACAGGGGTCGGCTACGAGCAGTACTTC

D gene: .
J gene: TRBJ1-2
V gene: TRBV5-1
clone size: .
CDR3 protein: CASSLDAENLAF
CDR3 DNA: TGTGCCAGCAGCTTGGATGCGGAGAATTTGGCCTTC

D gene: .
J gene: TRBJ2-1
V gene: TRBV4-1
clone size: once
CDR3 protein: CASSRAPLVDEQFF
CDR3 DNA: TGCGCCAGCAGCCGGGCCCCCCTTGTCGATGAGCAGTTCTTC

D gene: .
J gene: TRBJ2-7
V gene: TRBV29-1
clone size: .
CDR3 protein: CSVVPRRGDEQYF
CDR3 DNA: TGCAGCGTTGTCCCCCGCAGGGGCGACGAGCAGTACTTC

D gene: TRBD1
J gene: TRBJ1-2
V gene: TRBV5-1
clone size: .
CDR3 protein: CASSLEGTAYGYTF
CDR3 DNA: TGCGCCAGCAGCTTGGAAGGGACAGCTTATGGCTACACCTTC

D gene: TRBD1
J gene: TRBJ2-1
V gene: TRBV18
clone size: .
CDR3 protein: CASSPFGTGATYEQFF
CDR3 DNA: TGTGCCAGCTCACCATTTGGGACAGGGGCTACCTATGAGCAGTTCTTC

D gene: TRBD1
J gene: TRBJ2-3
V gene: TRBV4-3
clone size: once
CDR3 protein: CASSPDRGRLDTQYF
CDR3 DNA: TGCGCCAGCAGCCCGGACAGGGGGCGTTTAGATACGCAGTATTTT

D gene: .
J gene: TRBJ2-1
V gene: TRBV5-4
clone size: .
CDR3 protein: CASSLGGNSDNEQFF
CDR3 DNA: TGTGCCAGCAGCTTGGGCGGGAACTCGGACAATGAGCAGTTCTTC

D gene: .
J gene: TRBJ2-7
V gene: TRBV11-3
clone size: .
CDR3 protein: CASSLAGDEQYF
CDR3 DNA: TGTGCCAGCAGCTTAGCAGGGGACGAGCAGTACTTC

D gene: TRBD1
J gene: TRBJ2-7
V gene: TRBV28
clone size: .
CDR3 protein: CASSQVKGATYEQYF
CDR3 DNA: TGTGCCAGCAGTCAGGTTAAGGGGGCCACCTACGAGCAGTACTTC

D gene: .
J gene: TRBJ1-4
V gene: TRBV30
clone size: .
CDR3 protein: CAGNRDPNEKLFF
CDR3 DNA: TGTGCCGGAAACAGGGATCCTAATGAAAAACTGTTTTTT

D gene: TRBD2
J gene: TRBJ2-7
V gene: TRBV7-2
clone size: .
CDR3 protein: CASTRTSVYEQYF
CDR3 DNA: TGTGCCAGCACCCGGACTAGCGTCTACGAGCAGTACTTC

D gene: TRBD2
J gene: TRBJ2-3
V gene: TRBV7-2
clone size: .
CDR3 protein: CASSSITAGGDTQYF
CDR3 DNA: TGTGCCAGCAGCTCCATAACAGCGGGGGGAGATACGCAGTATTTT

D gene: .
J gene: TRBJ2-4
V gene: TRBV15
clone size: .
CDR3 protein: CATRGGEYIQYF
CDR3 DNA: TGTGCCACCAGAGGGGGGGAATACATTCAGTACTTC

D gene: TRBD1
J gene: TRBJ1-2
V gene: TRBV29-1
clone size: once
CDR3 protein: CSVAGTGGGIGGYTF
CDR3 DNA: TGCAGCGTAGCCGGGACAGGGGGCGGTATCGGCGGCTACACCTTC

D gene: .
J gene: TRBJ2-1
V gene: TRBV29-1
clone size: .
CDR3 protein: CSGQLTGNEQFF
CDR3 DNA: TGCAGCGGCCAGTTGACGGGCAATGAGCAGTTCTTC

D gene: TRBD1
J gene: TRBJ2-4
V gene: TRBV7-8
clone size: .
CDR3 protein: CASSPKAFDRGIAKNIQYF
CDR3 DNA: TGTGCCAGCAGCCCGAAAGCTTTCGACAGGGGTATAGCCAAAAACATTCAGTACTTC

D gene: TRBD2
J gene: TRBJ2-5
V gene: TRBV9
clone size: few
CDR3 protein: CASSVDAGVMETQYF
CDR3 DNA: TGTGCCAGCAGCGTAGATGCGGGAGTCATGGAGACCCAGTACTTC

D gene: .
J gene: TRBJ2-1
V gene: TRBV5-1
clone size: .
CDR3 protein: CASSLGQNSYNEQFF
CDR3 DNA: TGCGCCAGCAGCTTAGGACAGAATTCCTACAATGAGCAGTTCTTC

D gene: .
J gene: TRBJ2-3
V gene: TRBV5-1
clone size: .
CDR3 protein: CASSLAGQGGADTQYF
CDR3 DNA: TGCGCCAGCAGCTTGGCCGGCCAGGGGGGAGCAGATACGCAGTATTTT

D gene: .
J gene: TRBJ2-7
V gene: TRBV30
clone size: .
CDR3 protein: CAGDSSAYEQYF
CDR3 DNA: TGTGCCGGCGACAGCAGCGCCTACGAGCAGTACTTC

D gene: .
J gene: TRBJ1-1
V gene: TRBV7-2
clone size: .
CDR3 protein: CASSFTGNQPNTEAFF
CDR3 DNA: TGTGCCAGCAGCTTTACCGGGAATCAACCTAACACTGAAGCTTTCTTT

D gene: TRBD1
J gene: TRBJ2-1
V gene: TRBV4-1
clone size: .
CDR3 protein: CASSQDGGTGLYNEQFF
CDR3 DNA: TGCGCCAGCAGCCAGGATGGTGGGACAGGGTTATACAATGAGCAGTTCTTC

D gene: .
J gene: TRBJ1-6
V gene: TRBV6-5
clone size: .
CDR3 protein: CASSYYRVRGSPLHF
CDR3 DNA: TGTGCCAGCAGTTATTACAGGGTACGCGGTTCACCCCTCCACTTT

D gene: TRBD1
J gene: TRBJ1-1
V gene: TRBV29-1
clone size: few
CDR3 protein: CSADRGSSEAFF
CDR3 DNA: TGCAGCGCGGACAGGGGGTCGTCTGAAGCTTTCTTT

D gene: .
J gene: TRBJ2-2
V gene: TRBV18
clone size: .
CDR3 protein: CASSLGTPVTGELFF
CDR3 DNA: TGTGCCAGCTCACTCGGGACACCTGTCACCGGGGAGCTGTTTTTT

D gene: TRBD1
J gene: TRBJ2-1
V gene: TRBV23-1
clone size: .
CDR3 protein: CASSQDTGTETYNEQFF
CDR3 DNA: TGCGCCAGCAGTCAGGACACCGGGACAGAAACCTACAATGAGCAGTTCTTC

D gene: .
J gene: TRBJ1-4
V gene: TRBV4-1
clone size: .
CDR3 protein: CASSQVGGVVREKLFF
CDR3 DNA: TGCGCCAGCAGCCAAGTCGGGGGTGTAGTCCGGGAAAAACTGTTTTTT